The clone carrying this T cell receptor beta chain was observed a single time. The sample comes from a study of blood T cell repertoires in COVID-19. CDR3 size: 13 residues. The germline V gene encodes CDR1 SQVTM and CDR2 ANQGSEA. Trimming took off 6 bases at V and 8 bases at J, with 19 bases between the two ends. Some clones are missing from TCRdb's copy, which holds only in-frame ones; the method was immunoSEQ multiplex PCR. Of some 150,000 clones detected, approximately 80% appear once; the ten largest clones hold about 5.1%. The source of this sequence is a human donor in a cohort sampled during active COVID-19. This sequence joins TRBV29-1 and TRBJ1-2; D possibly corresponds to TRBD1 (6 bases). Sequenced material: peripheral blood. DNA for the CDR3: TGCAGCGTCGTCCCCGTGGCGGGGGGCGGCTACACCTTC. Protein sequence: CSVVPVAGGGYTF.